Below, 15 T cell receptor beta chains from the same sample are listed, as sequenced in a study of metastatic and nonmetastatic thyroid tumors. MiXCR re-clonotyped the PCR reads for TCRdb. The table includes some 19,000 clones, 32% detected once. Patients had received no treatment of any kind before thyroid surgery. Sequencing used adjacent normal tissue. The source of these receptors is a female donor with papillary thyroid cancer or a benign thyroid nodule (not recorded which). Some clones in this sample may be carry-over from other donors' samples.

V usage is TRBV19 and J usage is TRBJ1-2; D unresolved. CDR3 size: 14 residues. Germline V lookup: CDR1 LNHDA, CDR2 SQIVND (reference sequence). V lost 5 bases and J lost 5, with 15 bases in between. CDR3 sequence (DNA): TGTGCCAGTAGTTCGCTTGGCAGACTTTATGGCTACACCTTC. Protein sequence: CASSSLGRLYGYTF. Using reference TRBV19 and TRBJ1-2 for the parts outside the CDR3, the full variable domain is DGGITQSPKYLFRKEGQNVTLSCEQNLNHDAMYWYRQDPGQGLRLIYYSQIVNDFQKGDIAEGYSVSREKKESFPLTVTSAQKNPTAFYLCASSSLGRLYGYTFGSGTRLTVV.

This chain links TRBV20-1 with TRBJ2-1, with TRBD2 as a possible D gene (6 bases). The CDR3 has 15 residues. The germline V and J ends were trimmed by 2 bases and 5 bases, with 16 bases remaining between them. CDR1 is DFQATT and CDR2 is SNEGSKA in the germline V gene (reference sequence). CDR3 region: CSARSSASDHNEQFF. CDR3 DNA sequence: TGCAGTGCTAGAAGTTCTGCTAGCGACCACAATGAGCAGTTCTTC.

This clone is medium-sized (0.01 to 0.1%) by share. This rearrangement joins TRBV2 to TRBJ2-5; 9 bases fit TRBD1. After removal of 11 bases from V and 0 bases from J, the junction contained 4 bases not matched to a gene. Germline CDR1 and CDR2: SNHLY and FYNNEI. This CDR3 has 13 residues. The CDR3 region is CAGDRGNQETQYF. CDR3 DNA sequence: TGTGCCGGTGACAGGGGGAACCAAGAGACCCAGTACTTC.

This clone showed up many times. The rearrangement joins TRBV7-8 to TRBJ2-5, with unresolved D. CDR3 size: 11 residues. With 5 bases removed from V and 0 bases from J, the gap between germline ends came to 1 base. Per the germline V gene, CDR1 is SGHVS and CDR2 is FQNEAQ. The CDR3 protein is CASSDQETQYF. The CDR3 coding sequence is TGTGCCAGCAGCGACCAAGAGACCCAGTACTTC.

This clone was counted ten times or more. The J gene is TRBJ1-1, the V gene TRBV18; perhaps TRBD1 as D (6 bases). Germline lookup yields CDR1 KGHSH and CDR2 LQKENI. The CDR3 consists of 14 residues. Trimming took 4 bases from V and 0 from J, leaving 9 bases between them. Here the CDR3 DNA reads TGTGCCAGCTCACTAGACAGGTTGAACACTGAAGCTTTCTTT. Protein product: CASSLDRLNTEAFF.

By share, this clone ranks as medium-sized (0.01 to 0.1%). The CDR3 spells CATEQQGTPTDTQYF. CDR3 DNA: TGTGCCACAGAACAACAGGGGACTCCCACAGATACGCAGTATTTT. The chain recombines TRBV10-3 with TRBJ2-3, with D possibly TRBD1 on 7 matching bases. Trimming cost V 10 bases and J 2 bases, with 19 bases left between them. Germline values: CDR1 ENHRY, CDR2 SYGVKD. The CDR3 extends over 15 amino acids.

The sample holds a few counts of this clone. The CDR3 is CASSFPDGTYEQYF. Written as DNA, the CDR3 is TGTGCCAGCAGTTTTCCGGACGGTACCTACGAGCAGTACTTC. This chain joins TRBV12-3 or TRBV12-4 and TRBJ2-7; the D is unclear. The CDR3 has 14 residues. V lost 3 bases to trimming and J lost 2 bases, with 11 bases between them.

By share, this clone ranks as medium-sized. J is TRBJ2-6 and V is TRBV6-1; TRBD2 aligns across 7 bases. CDR3 size: 16 residues. Per the germline V gene, CDR1 is MNHNS and CDR2 is SASEGT. V lost 7 bases and J lost 4; bases outside the gene matches: 10. CDR3 region: CASTHGGFAGANVLTF. CDR3 sequence (DNA): TGTGCCAGCACCCACGGGGGGTTCGCGGGGGCCAACGTCCTGACTTTC.

This clone occurred a few times. The chain uses TRBV19 and TRBJ2-1, with D unclear. Germline-derived CDR1 and CDR2 are LNHDA and SQIVND (reference sequence). V gave up 4 bases and J gave up 6 bases, with 16 bases separating them. The CDR3 loop spans 15 amino acids. The CDR3 reads CASSKVHSTFNEQFF. CDR3 DNA: TGTGCCAGTAGTAAGGTTCACTCTACCTTCAATGAGCAGTTCTTC.

In regard to this clone: Without the conserved terminal phenylalanine or tryptophan, this CDR3 likely stems from a read error. The limits of the CDR3 on the DNA are not certain, so only TCRdb's listed CDR3 is given. The chain joins TRBV9 to TRBJ2-6; the tabulated D call, TRBD2, remains unverified against the DNA. The CDR3 numbers 8 amino acids, ends counted. Germline V gives CDR1 SGDLS, CDR2 YYNGEE. The CDR3 region is CASGRALQ.

By share, this clone counts as medium-sized. This chain uses TRBV27 with TRBJ2-7; TRBD2 agrees at 10 bases. The V gene end was trimmed by 5 bases and the J gene end by 1 base; junction bases not matched to a gene: 5. The CDR3 length is 15 residues. Germline-derived CDR1 and CDR2 are MNHEY and SMNVEV (reference sequence). CDR3 DNA: TGTGCCAGCAGTCCCCTGGGACTAGCGTCCTACGAGCAGTACTTC. Amino acids: CASSPLGLASYEQYF.

This clone was observed at least ten times. A much larger clonotype is one base distant, so this may be a read error. The chain carries TRBV6-2 or TRBV6-3 and TRBJ1-2; D not certain. Germline values: CDR1 MNHEY, CDR2 SVGEGT. This CDR3 is built from 17 residues. The CDR3 protein is CASSPSRTLQPNYGSTF. CDR3 coding DNA: TGTGCCAGCAGCCCATCAAGGACTCTCCAGCCTAACTATGGCTCCACCTTC.

This clone was counted at least ten times. The chain recombines TRBV5-4 with TRBJ1-2, with 7 bases identical to TRBD1. CDR3 length: 14 residues. J gave up 2 bases and V 3 bases, and 4 bases lay outside the gene matches. The germline gives CDR1 SGHNT, CDR2 YYREEE (reference sequence). In DNA, the CDR3 is TGTGCCAGCAGCTCGGGACAGTGGAACTATGGCTACACCTTC. It encodes CASSSGQWNYGYTF.

This clone was seen at least ten times. This chain connects TRBV5-1 to TRBJ1-1; perhaps TRBD1 as D (6 bases). This CDR3 is built from 13 residues. Germline V CDR1 and CDR2: SGHRS, YFSETQ. V lost 5 bases to trimming and J lost 0 bases, with 8 bases between them. DNA for the CDR3: TGCGCCAGCAGTGGGGACATGAACACTGAAGCTTTCTTT. Amino acid sequence: CASSGDMNTEAFF.

The J gene is TRBJ2-2, the V gene TRBV5-4; possible D gene TRBD2, 5 bases. In germline, CDR1 is SGHNT, CDR2 YYREEE (reference sequence). This CDR3 comprises 17 residues. Trimming took off 0 bases at V and 1 base at J, with 13 bases between the two ends. The CDR3 coding sequence is TGTGCCAGCAGCTTGGGCGCGCGGAGGATGAACACCGGGGAGCTGTTTTTT. It specifies CASSLGARRMNTGELFF.